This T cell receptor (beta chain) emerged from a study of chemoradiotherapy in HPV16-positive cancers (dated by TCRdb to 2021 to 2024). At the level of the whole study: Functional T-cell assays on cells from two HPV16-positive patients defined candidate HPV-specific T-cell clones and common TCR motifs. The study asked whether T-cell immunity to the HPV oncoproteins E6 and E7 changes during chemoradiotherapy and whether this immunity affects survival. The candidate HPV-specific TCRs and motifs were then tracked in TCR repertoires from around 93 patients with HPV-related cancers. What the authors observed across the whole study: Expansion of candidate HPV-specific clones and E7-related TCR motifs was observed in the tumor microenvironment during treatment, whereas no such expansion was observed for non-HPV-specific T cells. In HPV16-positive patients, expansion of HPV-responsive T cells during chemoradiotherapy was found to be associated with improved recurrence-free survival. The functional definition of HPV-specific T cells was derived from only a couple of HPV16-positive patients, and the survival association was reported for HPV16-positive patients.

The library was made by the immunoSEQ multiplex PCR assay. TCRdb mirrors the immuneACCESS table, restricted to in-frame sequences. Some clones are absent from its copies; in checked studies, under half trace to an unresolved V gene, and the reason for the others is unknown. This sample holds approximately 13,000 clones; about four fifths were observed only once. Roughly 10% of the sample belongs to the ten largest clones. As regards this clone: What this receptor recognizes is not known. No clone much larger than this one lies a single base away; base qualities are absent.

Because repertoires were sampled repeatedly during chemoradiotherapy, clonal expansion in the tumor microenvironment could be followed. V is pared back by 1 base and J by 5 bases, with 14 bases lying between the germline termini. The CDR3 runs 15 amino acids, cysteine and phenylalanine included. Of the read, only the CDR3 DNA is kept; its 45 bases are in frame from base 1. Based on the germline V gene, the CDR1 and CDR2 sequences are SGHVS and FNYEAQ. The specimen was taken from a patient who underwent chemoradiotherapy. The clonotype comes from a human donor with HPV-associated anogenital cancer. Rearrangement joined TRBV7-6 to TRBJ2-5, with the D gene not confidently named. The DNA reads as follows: TGTGCCAGCAGCTTAGTATCGCGGAACTGGGAGACCCAGTACTTC. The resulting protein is CASSLVSRNWETQYF.